Sequencing of this TCR beta chain was carried out in a study of beta chain features in type 1 diabetes. At the level of the study: Comparable age, gender and cell yields were observed in patients relative to healthy donors.

The isolated RNA, all of it, was reverse transcribed, so expressed TCRB transcripts were what got sequenced. Clones were read by immunoSEQ multiplex PCR, and TCRdb kept only the in-frame ones, dropping some. The top ten clones hold more than 0.015% of a sample with more than 300,000 clones, roughly 16% of them seen once. Looked up from germline, CDR1 is LNHDA and CDR2 is SQIVND (reference sequence). The CDR3 is 16 amino acids. J lost 5 bases, V lost 5 bases, and 9 bases had no gene match. Study results and caveats: A potential influence of HLA type upon TCRB rearrangement remained unresolved herein. In comparison with healthy donors, patients had naive, central memory and Treg TCRB repertoires that appeared more similar. TCRB CDR3s were moderately but significantly shorter in Type 1 diabetes patients in all four CD4+ subsets.

This clone was seen more than once but under ten times. Its target is not known. The sample taken for sequencing was naive CD4+ T cells from blood. V and J are TRBV19 and TRBJ1-5, with TRBD1 identical over 10 bases. The clonotype was recovered from a woman younger than 30 in good health. The CDR3: CASSSSLDRGDQPQHF. The DNA of the CDR3 is TGTGCCAGTAGTTCCTCTCTGGACAGGGGGGATCAGCCCCAGCATTTT.